One and the same sample provided the 30 T cell receptor beta chains below, sequenced in a study of cytomegalovirus exposure and HLA in healthy donors. Amplification used 60 Vbeta primers and 13 Jbeta primers. TCRdb keeps only in-frame clones here, not all; method: immunoSEQ multiplex PCR. The table shows about 110,000 clones, with under 85% occurring only once. The sample taken for sequencing was PBMCs. The origin of the receptors is a man aged 25 to 40 in good health and CMV-seropositive.

The chain has TRBV7-2 and TRBJ2-7, with TRBD2 matching over 7 bases. Trimming removed 0 bases from V and 5 bases from J; junction bases left unmatched: 1. The CDR3 loop spans 13 amino acids. Germline CDR1 is SGHTA and CDR2 is FQGNSA. The CDR3 DNA is TGTGCCAGCAGCTTAGCGGGGGGGAACGAGCAGTACTTC. It codes for CASSLAGGNEQYF.

This clone was picked up a small number of times. The chain carries TRBV4-3 and TRBJ2-3, with 9 nucleotides matching TRBD2. J lost 6 bases, V lost 1 base, and 11 bases had no gene match. CDR3 length: 17 amino acids. From germline, CDR1 is LGHNA and CDR2 YSLEER. CDR3 amino acids: CASSQGSLGTSMDTQYF. The CDR3 DNA follows: TGCGCCAGCAGCCAAGGAAGCCTTGGGACTAGCATGGATACGCAGTATTTT.

The gene calls are TRBV7-8 and TRBJ1-2, with D unclear. Between the trimmed V and J ends, which lost 5 bases and 2 bases, there was a span of 15 bases. The CDR3 is made up of 15 amino acids. CDR1 and CDR2 (germline): SGHVS, FQNEAQ. The CDR3 is CASSPTDAGNYGYTF. The CDR3 region has the DNA TGTGCCAGCAGCCCCACCGACGCAGGAAACTATGGCTACACCTTC.

On this clone itself: Other DNA variants within this sample encode the same CDR3. This chain links TRBV7-6 with TRBJ2-7; D is perhaps TRBD2 (6 bases). The germline V gene has CDR1 SGHVS and CDR2 FNYEAQ. CDR3 length: 14 amino acids. V lost 2 bases to trimming and J lost 0 bases, with 8 bases between them. Here the CDR3 reads CASSLRGGSYEQYF. The DNA of the CDR3 is TGTGCCAGCAGCTTAAGGGGAGGCTCCTACGAGCAGTACTTC.

V and J are TRBV2 and TRBJ1-4, with 7 bases matching TRBD1. Trimming took 9 bases from V and 5 from J; bases not matched to a gene: 3. Germline V gene data show CDR1 as SNHLY and CDR2 as FYNNEI. The CDR3 is made up of 12 amino acids. The CDR3 bases are TGTGCCAGTGGGACAGAAAATGAAAAACTGTTTTTT. Its translation is CASGTENEKLFF.

A few counts support this clone. The chain employs TRBV6-4 and TRBJ1-6; the match to TRBD1 covers 10 bases. The CDR3 has 15 amino acids. V was pared by 6 bases and J by 7 bases, with 6 bases of the junction left unmatched. Germline CDR1 is MRHNA and CDR2 is SNTAGT. DNA for the CDR3: TGTGCCAGCAGGGATACGGACAGGGGGAATTCACCCCTCCACTTT. Translated: CASRDTDRGNSPLHF.

The J gene is TRBJ1-2, the V gene TRBV7-8; D is perhaps TRBD1 (6 bases). The CDR3 is 12 amino acids. The germline V gene encodes CDR1 SGHVS and CDR2 FQNEAQ. V was clipped by 5 bases and J by 2 bases, with 6 bases between them. In nucleotides, the CDR3 is TGTGCCAGCAGCGGACAGAACTATGGCTACACCTTC. Protein: CASSGQNYGYTF.

This clone has just one count. This rearrangement joins TRBV6-1 to TRBJ1-1; unclear D gene. Germline V gene lookup returns CDR1 MNHNS and CDR2 SASEGT. V lost 6 bases and J 10 bases, leaving 15 bases between the germline ends. This CDR3 has 12 amino acids. The CDR3 spells CASREFSSGAFF. Written as DNA, the CDR3 is TGTGCCAGCAGGGAGTTCTCTTCCGGAGCTTTCTTT.

This chain links TRBV9 with TRBJ2-1; the match to TRBD2 covers 8 bases. Germline V gene lookup returns CDR1 SGDLS and CDR2 YYNGEE. Trimming cost V 4 bases and J 6 bases; bases outside gene matches: 15. This CDR3 is 17 amino acids long. CDR3 sequence reads: CASSPGWGGGLTNEQFF. CDR3 coding DNA: TGTGCCAGCAGCCCTGGATGGGGCGGGGGGTTAACCAATGAGCAGTTCTTC.

This chain uses TRBV5-1 with TRBJ2-5; 8 bases match TRBD2. The tail of the sequence fits TRBJ2-7 better, so the J call may be wrong. The CDR3 extends over 16 amino acids. The germline gives CDR1 SGHRS, CDR2 YFSETQ. CDR3 protein: CASSLVVAGFIYEQYF. The CDR3 coding sequence is TGCGCCAGCAGCTTAGTAGTAGCGGGGTTTATCTACGAGCAGTACTTC.

The genes are TRBV5-4 and TRBJ2-5; weak D call: TRBD2 (6 bases). The germline V and J ends were trimmed by 1 base and 8 bases, with 18 bases remaining between them. Looked up from germline, CDR1 is SGHNT and CDR2 is YYREEE (reference sequence). The CDR3 spans 15 residues. CDR3: CASSLFSGARETQYF. In nucleotides, the CDR3 is TGTGCCAGCAGCTTGTTTAGCGGTGCCAGAGAAACCCAGTACTTC.

This clone was recorded once. This sequence joins TRBV9 and TRBJ2-3; D remains unclear. The V end was cut by 0 bases, the J end by 1 base, with 9 bases between. Germline V gene sequence: CDR1 SGDLS, CDR2 YYNGEE. The CDR3 is 15 amino acids. Written as DNA, the CDR3 is TGTGCCAGCAGCGTAGGGCGGAGCGGCACAGATACGCAGTATTTT. Translation: CASSVGRSGTDTQYF.

The CDR3 sequence: CASSPGNPRAGELFF. In nucleotides, the CDR3 is TGCGCCAGCAGCCCAGGGAACCCCAGGGCCGGGGAGCTGTTTTTT. The chain links TRBV4-3 to TRBJ2-2, with a possible D match to TRBD1 (5 bases). V lost 4 bases to trimming and J lost 6 bases, with 15 bases between them. The CDR3 runs 15 residues. From germline, CDR1 is LGHNA and CDR2 YSLEER.

This chain connects TRBV10-2 to TRBJ2-7; 9 nucleotides align to TRBD2. In germline, CDR1 is WSHSY, CDR2 SAAADI. V shed 7 bases and J 4 bases; nucleotides not matched to a gene: 8. This CDR3 spans 14 amino acids. The CDR3 DNA sequence: TGCGCCAGCAACCCTAGCGGGGTACAGTACGAGCAGTACTTC. Residues: CASNPSGVQYEQYF.

The chain uses TRBV30 and TRBJ2-4; 10 nucleotides align to TRBD2. V shed 5 bases and J 0 bases; nucleotides not matched to a gene: 10. The CDR3 extends over 17 amino acids. Germline V gene sequence: CDR1 GTSNPN, CDR2 SVGIG (reference sequence). The DNA for the CDR3 is TGTGCCTGGTCCCCGACAGCGGGGGGGCTAGCCAAAAACATTCAGTACTTC. This encodes CAWSPTAGGLAKNIQYF.

This clone has a handful of counts. The gene calls are TRBV6-5 and TRBJ2-7; perhaps TRBD2 as D (6 bases). The CDR3 consists of 12 residues. Germline assignment: CDR1 MNHEY and CDR2 SVGAGI. V gave up 6 bases and J gave up 6 bases, with 12 bases separating them. CDR3 bases: TGTGCCAGCAGCCCCGGGCGGGGCGAGCAGTACTTC. Translating it yields CASSPGRGEQYF.

This clone was detected a few times. V is TRBV11-3 and J is TRBJ1-1; 7 positions match TRBD1. Trimming removed 3 bases from V and 12 bases from J; junction bases left unmatched: 7. Germline V lookup: CDR1 SGHNT, CDR2 YENEEA. This CDR3 comprises 12 residues. DNA for the CDR3: TGTGCCAGCAGCTTCGAGGGGGCAAGGACTTTCTTT. Translation gives CASSFEGARTFF.

The chain joins TRBV25-1 to TRBJ1-5, with 8 bases aligning to TRBD1. V lost 1 base, J lost 3 bases, and 5 bases stayed unmatched. CDR3 size: 16 residues. Germline V gives CDR1 MGHDK, CDR2 SYGVNS. CDR3 residues: CASSESGQGVNQPQHF. The CDR3 DNA sequence: TGTGCCAGCAGTGAATCAGGACAGGGAGTCAATCAGCCCCAGCATTTT.

The rearrangement links TRBV21-1 to TRBJ2-7; no check of the table's D call, TRBD1, against the DNA was made. TRBV21-1 is an annotated pseudogene. The CDR3 has 16 residues. The CDR3 DNA reads TGTGCCAGCAGCTTGCTCTGGACAGGGTTGACTGGGGAGCAGTACTTC. This sequence encodes CASSLLWTGLTGEQYF.

This clone was seen a single time. This rearrangement joins TRBV2 to TRBJ1-2; 7 bases match TRBD1. The length of the CDR3 is 14 residues. Germline loops: CDR1 SNHLY, CDR2 FYNNEI. V was pared by 2 bases and J by 4 bases, with 4 bases of the junction left unmatched. The CDR3 DNA reads TGTGCCAGCAGTGAATTAGGGACAGTCTATGGCTACACCTTC. Its translation is CASSELGTVYGYTF.

The gene calls are TRBV5-1 and TRBJ2-3; D is perhaps TRBD1 (6 bases). This CDR3 is 16 amino acids long. The germline V gene encodes CDR1 SGHRS and CDR2 YFSETQ. Trimming removed 0 bases at V and 5 bases at J, with 16 bases between. CDR3 amino acids: CASSLDGQTDLDTQYF. The DNA of the CDR3 is TGCGCCAGCAGCTTGGATGGACAGACTGACCTAGATACGCAGTATTTT.

The CDR3 sequence is CSGHRDNTEAFF. The CDR3 nucleotides read TGCAGCGGCCACAGGGACAACACTGAAGCTTTCTTT. The V and J genes are TRBV29-1 and TRBJ1-1, with D possibly being TRBD1 (6 bases). The V end lost 7 bases, the J end lost 2 bases, and 11 bases lay between the germline ends. The CDR3 extends over 12 amino acids. The germline gives CDR1 SQVTM, CDR2 ANQGSEA.

The V call is TRBV29-1, the J call TRBJ2-3, with 7 bases identical to TRBD2. The junction had 14 bases not matched to a gene; V was cut back by 7 bases and J by 1 base. From germline, CDR1 is SQVTM and CDR2 ANQGSEA. This CDR3 contains 16 residues. In nucleotides, the CDR3 is TGCAGCGCGGGAGGACGGGGGGAAGGGGGCACAGATACGCAGTATTTT. This gives the protein CSAGGRGEGGTDTQYF.

The chain recombines TRBV5-1 with TRBJ1-2; a weak D match, TRBD1 (6 bases). This CDR3 spans 12 amino acids. Germline V CDR1 and CDR2: SGHRS, YFSETQ. The germline V and J ends were trimmed by 8 bases and 8 bases, with 16 bases remaining between them. The CDR3 sequence is CARRGGKRGYTF. As DNA, the CDR3 is TGCGCCAGGAGGGGGGGTAAAAGGGGCTACACCTTC. Full variable domain (outside the CDR3, taken from reference TRBV5-1 and TRBJ1-2): KAGVTQTPRYLIKTRGQQVTLSCSPISGHRSVSWYQQTPGQGLQFLFEYFSETQRNKGNFPGRFSGRQFSNSRSEMNVSTLELGDSALYLCARRGGKRGYTFGSGTRLTVV.

The chain couples TRBV6-5 to TRBJ1-4; D unresolved. The germline V gene has CDR1 MNHEY and CDR2 SVGAGI. With 5 bases removed from V and 0 bases from J, the gap between germline ends came to 10 bases. CDR3 length equals 15 residues. The CDR3 sequence is CASSRVYATNEKLFF. The CDR3 nucleotides are TGTGCCAGCAGTCGAGTGTACGCAACTAATGAAAAACTGTTTTTT.

The chain is built from TRBV21-1 and TRBJ2-7; TRBD2 is the table's D call, not checked against the DNA. TRBV21-1 is designated a pseudogene. The CDR3 extends over 15 amino acids. CDR3 nucleotides: TGTGCCAGCAGCAAAGCTTGGCAGACTGCCTACGAGCAGTACTTC. Amino acids: CASSKAWQTAYEQYF.

Comments on this clone: A read error may account for a junction end that differs from germline. The rearrangement uses TRBV5-6 and TRBJ2-3; a weak D match, TRBD1 (6 bases). The CDR3 totals 12 residues. The germline CDR1 and CDR2 sequences are SGHDT and YYEEEE. The CDR3 loop is CASREGSGATSF. In nucleotides, the CDR3 is TGTGCCAGCAGAGAGGGGTCAGGGGCCACGAGTTTT. The full variable domain, rest sourced from reference TRBV5-6 and TRBJ2-3, is DAGVTQSPTHLIKTRGQQVTLRCSPKSGHDTVSWYQQALGQGPQFIFQYYEEEERQRGNFPDRFSGHQFPNYSSELNVNALLLGDSALYLCASREGSGATSFGPGTRLTVL.

This chain links TRBV5-1 with TRBJ1-1, with TRBD1 matching over 10 bases. V lost 5 bases and J lost 4; bases outside the gene matches: 11. The germline gives CDR1 SGHRS, CDR2 YFSETQ. This CDR3 has 16 residues. The CDR3 protein is CASRGDRGAPGTEAFF. In DNA form, the CDR3 reads TGCGCCAGCAGAGGGGACAGGGGTGCGCCAGGCACTGAAGCTTTCTTT.

The gene calls are TRBV15 and TRBJ2-3; 10 bases agree with TRBD2. CDR3 size: 20 residues. The J segment lost 2 bases and the V segment lost 1 base, leaving 15 bases of the junction unmatched. Germline V lookup: CDR1 LNHNV, CDR2 YYDKDF (reference sequence). CDR3 loop: CATSRAVAGGVRGYTDTQYF. CDR3 DNA sequence: TGTGCCACCAGCAGAGCAGTAGCGGGGGGAGTGCGTGGTTACACAGATACGCAGTATTTT.

This chain uses TRBV18 with TRBJ1-2, with 9 positions matching TRBD1. The CDR3 is made up of 19 amino acids. V shed 5 bases, J shed 3 bases, and the junction held 19 bases outside the gene matches. Germline V lookup: CDR1 KGHSH, CDR2 LQKENI. The CDR3 sequence is CASSSSARDRVGPDYGYTF. The CDR3 DNA sequence: TGTGCCAGCTCATCTTCCGCCCGGGACAGGGTAGGCCCTGACTATGGCTACACCTTC.